Below, 29 T cell receptor beta chains from the same sample are listed, as sequenced in a study of blood T cell repertoires in COVID-19. TCRdb's copy holds only in-frame clones and misses some; the assay was immunoSEQ multiplex PCR. The repertoire holds about 210,000 clones, with 83% as singletons. Sequencing was done on a sample of peripheral blood. Receptors originate from a middle-aged woman with active or convalescent COVID-19.

This clone was seen only once. This sequence joins TRBV4-1 and TRBJ2-3; TRBD1 agrees at 12 bases. Germline V lookup: CDR1 MGHRA, CDR2 YSYEKL. With V trimmed by 3 bases and J by 1 base, 14 bases remained unmatched. CDR3 length equals 20 residues. CDR3 loop: CASSHFLTGTGGGRTDTQYF. In DNA, the CDR3 is TGCGCCAGCAGCCATTTCCTCACCGGGACAGGGGGCGGCCGCACAGATACGCAGTATTTT.

This clone was seen a single time. The J gene is TRBJ1-2, the V gene TRBV7-2; tentatively, D is TRBD1 (5 bases). The CDR3 sequence is 14 residues long. V was pared by 0 bases and J by 2 bases, with 7 bases between. The V gene's germline CDR1 is SGHTA and CDR2 FQGNSA. Written as DNA, the CDR3 is TGTGCCAGCAGCTTAGCAGGGGTCAACTATGGCTACACCTTC. Its translation: CASSLAGVNYGYTF.

The CDR3, as DNA: TGTGCCAGCAGGTGGGGAGAAAATGCAACTAATGAAAAACTGTTTTTT. Translating gives CASRWGENATNEKLFF. This chain uses TRBV7-9 with TRBJ1-4, with D unclear. Germline CDR1 and CDR2: SEHNR and FQNEAQ (reference sequence). The CDR3 covers 16 residues. Trimming removed 6 bases at V and 0 bases at J, with 14 bases between.

The V call is TRBV15, the J call TRBJ1-5, with D perhaps TRBD1 (5 bases). V was pared by 5 bases and J by 2 bases, with 10 bases between. This CDR3 is 14 amino acids long. CDR1 and CDR2 from the germline V gene are LNHNV and YYDKDF (reference sequence). CDR3 in amino acids: CATSATVGNQPQHF. The CDR3 nucleotides are TGTGCCACCAGCGCGACAGTAGGCAATCAGCCCCAGCATTTT.

The chain has TRBV21-1 and TRBJ1-3; the table's D call of TRBD1 was not tested on the DNA. TRBV21-1 is described as a pseudogene. The CDR3 extends over 17 amino acids. The CDR3 here is CASSKFSVQGSGNTIYF. The CDR3 DNA reads TGTGCCAGCAGCAAATTCTCCGTTCAGGGTTCTGGAAACACCATATATTTT.

V and J are TRBV12-3 or TRBV12-4 and TRBJ2-7; D might be TRBD2 (6 bases). This CDR3 comprises 13 residues. V lost 5 bases and J lost 4, with 12 bases in between. The CDR3 nucleotides are TGTGCCAGCAGTCTCCCTGGGGGGTACGAGCAGTACTTC. This encodes CASSLPGGYEQYF.

The chain couples TRBV28 to TRBJ1-2, with 8 positions matching TRBD1. Germline trimming cut 5 bases from V and 4 bases from J; bases unmatched to any gene: 9. Germline V gene data show CDR1 as MDHEN and CDR2 as SYDVKM. The CDR3 length is 15 residues. CDR3 bases: TGTGCCAGCAGTCCTCAGACAGGGGCTTCCTATGGCTACACCTTC. This gives the protein CASSPQTGASYGYTF.

The rearrangement uses TRBV13 and TRBJ1-5, with 7 bases that match TRBD1. After removal of 5 bases from V and 4 bases from J, the junction contained 5 bases not matched to a gene. The length of the CDR3 is 14 residues. Germline values: CDR1 PRHDT, CDR2 FYEKMQ (reference sequence). CDR3 bases: TGTGCCAGCAGCGTCTCAGGGGGGAATCAGCCCCAGCATTTT. Encoded protein: CASSVSGGNQPQHF.

The chain links TRBV9 to TRBJ2-1; D remains unclear. Per germline, CDR1 SGDLS and CDR2 YYNGEE. There are 15 residues in the CDR3. Trimming took 1 base from V and 0 from J, leaving 8 bases between them. The DNA for the CDR3 is TGTGCCAGCAGCGTAAATAGAGACTCCTACAATGAGCAGTTCTTC. Translating it yields CASSVNRDSYNEQFF.

This clone was found once. V usage is TRBV5-1 and J usage is TRBJ1-3; D unresolved. CDR1 SGHRS and CDR2 YFSETQ come from the germline V gene. The CDR3 is 13 residues long. Trimming cost V 4 bases and J 1 base, with 6 bases left between them. The CDR3 nucleotides are TGCGCCAGCAGCCCAGGTTCTGGAAACACCATATATTTT. Protein: CASSPGSGNTIYF. Using reference TRBV5-1 and TRBJ1-3 for the parts outside the CDR3, the full variable domain is KAGVTQTPRYLIKTRGQQVTLSCSPISGHRSVSWYQQTPGQGLQFLFEYFSETQRNKGNFPGRFSGRQFSNSRSEMNVSTLELGDSALYLCASSPGSGNTIYFGEGSWLTVV.

V and J are TRBV5-1 and TRBJ2-6; 7 bases line up with TRBD1. The CDR3 is 18 residues long. V was pared by 2 bases and J by 0 bases, with 8 bases of the junction left unmatched. Germline V gene data show CDR1 as SGHRS and CDR2 as YFSETQ. As DNA, the CDR3 is TGCGCCAGCAGCTTAAAAGGGGACAGAAGCTCTGGGGCCAACGTCCTGACTTTC. Residues: CASSLKGDRSSGANVLTF. The full variable domain, rest sourced from reference TRBV5-1 and TRBJ2-6, is KAGVTQTPRYLIKTRGQQVTLSCSPISGHRSVSWYQQTPGQGLQFLFEYFSETQRNKGNFPGRFSGRQFSNSRSEMNVSTLELGDSALYLCASSLKGDRSSGANVLTFGAGSRLTVL.

The rearrangement joins TRBV29-1 to TRBJ2-1, with 8 bases identical to TRBD2. The CDR3 contains 13 residues. Germline V gene sequence: CDR1 SQVTM, CDR2 ANQGSEA. Trimming removed 7 bases from V and 4 bases from J; junction bases left unmatched: 6. Written as DNA, the CDR3 is TGCAGCGCGAAGCGGGAGCTATACAATGAGCAGTTCTTC. This codes for CSAKRELYNEQFF.

V gene TRBV20-1 combines with J gene TRBJ1-1; D not certain. The CDR3 runs to 14 residues. The germline V and J ends were trimmed by 3 bases and 4 bases, with 15 bases remaining between them. The V gene's germline CDR1 is DFQATT and CDR2 SNEGSKA (reference sequence). Here the CDR3 DNA reads TGCAGTGCTAGTCGTCGCGGGTGGACCACTGAAGCTTTCTTT. This encodes CSASRRGWTTEAFF.

The V and J genes are TRBV10-1 and TRBJ2-3; 10 bases fit TRBD2. This CDR3 region has 16 residues. V shed 3 bases and J 3 bases; nucleotides not matched to a gene: 6. Looked up from germline, CDR1 is WNHNN and CDR2 is SYGVQD (reference sequence). CDR3 coding DNA: TGCGCCAGCAGTGACTTAACTAGCGGGATGACAGATACGCAGTATTTT. Amino acids: CASSDLTSGMTDTQYF.

V gene TRBV2 combines with J gene TRBJ1-5; D gene ambiguous. Trimming stripped 8 bases from V and 7 bases from J, with 15 bases between. The germline gives CDR1 SNHLY, CDR2 FYNNEI. This CDR3 is 13 amino acids long. The CDR3 DNA reads as TGTGCCAGCCTCTCGGAGGAGGCACAGCCCCAGCATTTT. It is translated as CASLSEEAQPQHF.

The chain recombines TRBV19 with TRBJ2-5, with a weak D call TRBD2 (6 bases). The germline V gene encodes CDR1 LNHDA and CDR2 SQIVND (reference sequence). The CDR3 loop spans 16 amino acids. The germline V and J ends were trimmed by 6 bases and 2 bases, with 19 bases remaining between them. The CDR3 DNA reads as TGTGCCAGTAGCCGATCCAAGGGACTTTCACAAGAGACCCAGTACTTC. Its protein is CASSRSKGLSQETQYF.

This clone showed up just a few times. The V and J genes are TRBV7-9 and TRBJ1-6; 9 bases are a match to TRBD1. Germline values: CDR1 SEHNR, CDR2 FQNEAQ (reference sequence). Trimming removed 4 bases from V and 7 bases from J; junction bases left unmatched: 8. The CDR3 is 16 amino acids. CDR3 region: CASSSTQGAQNSPLHF. Written as DNA, the CDR3 is TGTGCCAGCAGCTCCACACAGGGGGCGCAGAATTCACCCCTCCACTTT. Filled out from reference TRBV7-9 and TRBJ1-6, the complete variable domain reads DTGVSQNPRHKITKRGQNVTFRCDPISEHNRLYWYRQTLGQGPEFLTYFQNEAQLEKSRLLSDRFSAERPKGSFSTLEIQRTEQGDSAMYLCASSSTQGAQNSPLHFGNGTRLTVT.

V and J are TRBV9 and TRBJ2-3; TRBD2 agrees at 8 bases. From germline, CDR1 is SGDLS and CDR2 YYNGEE. J was trimmed by 3 bases and V by 5 bases; bases with no gene match: 8. The length of the CDR3 is 15 residues. CDR3 nucleotide sequence: TGTGCCAGCAGTGCGAACGGGGGGGGAACAGATACGCAGTATTTT. Protein: CASSANGGGTDTQYF.

The chain employs TRBV7-9 and TRBJ2-3; D remains ambiguous. Germline CDR1 and CDR2: SEHNR and FQNEAQ (reference sequence). V was shortened by 1 base and J by 5 bases, with 10 bases between the two germline ends. The CDR3 covers 14 residues. The CDR3 loop is CASSLVLVGDTQYF. CDR3 sequence (DNA): TGTGCCAGCAGCTTAGTCCTAGTAGGAGATACGCAGTATTTT.

The chain combines TRBV19 with TRBJ2-7; 9 positions match TRBD1. The V gene end was trimmed by 2 bases and the J gene end by 5 bases; junction bases not matched to a gene: 7. Looked up from germline, CDR1 is LNHDA and CDR2 is SQIVND (reference sequence). CDR3 size: 15 residues. CDR3 coding DNA: TGTGCCAGTAGTATACGGGGACAGGGTTCCCACGAGCAGTACTTC. Encoded protein: CASSIRGQGSHEQYF.

This clone came up a few times. The chain has TRBV25-1 and TRBJ1-1; 8 bases line up with TRBD1. Germline values: CDR1 MGHDK, CDR2 SYGVNS. Trimming removed 7 bases from V and 0 bases from J; junction bases left unmatched: 10. The CDR3 sequence is 16 residues long. CDR3 in amino acids: CASIRPVDRVNTEAFF. Here the CDR3 DNA reads TGTGCCAGCATCAGGCCTGTGGACAGGGTGAACACTGAAGCTTTCTTT.

The V call is TRBV12-3 or TRBV12-4, the J call TRBJ1-6; D is ambiguous. Trimming removed 5 bases from V and 5 bases from J, with 7 bases in between. CDR3 size: 13 residues. CDR3 sequence: CASSVGDNSPLHF. The CDR3 coding sequence is TGTGCCAGCAGTGTGGGCGATAATTCACCCCTCCACTTT.

V usage is TRBV29-1 and J usage is TRBJ1-3; the D is unclear. The CDR3 spans 11 residues. V lost 0 bases, J lost 10 bases, and 7 bases lay in between. Germline loops: CDR1 SQVTM, CDR2 ANQGSEA. The CDR3 coding sequence is TGCAGCGTTGAAGATCCCCCTACCATATATTTT. Protein sequence: CSVEDPPTIYF. Using reference TRBV29-1 and TRBJ1-3 for the parts outside the CDR3, the full variable domain is SAVISQKPSRDICQRGTSLTIQCQVDSQVTMMFWYRQQPGQSLTLIATANQGSEATYESGFVIDKFPISRPNLTFSTLTVSNMSPEDSSIYLCSVEDPPTIYFGEGSWLTVV.

V gene TRBV25-1 combines with J gene TRBJ1-4; 9 nucleotides align to TRBD1. The CDR3 sequence is 15 residues long. Trimming took 5 bases from V and 5 from J; bases not matched to a gene: 6. Germline V CDR1 and CDR2: MGHDK, SYGVNS. CDR3 nucleotide sequence: TGTGCCAGCAGTAACACCGGGACAGGGAATGAAAAACTGTTTTTT. Protein product: CASSNTGTGNEKLFF.

The gene calls are TRBV18 and TRBJ1-1, with 7 bases fitting TRBD1. CDR1 and CDR2 from the germline V gene are KGHSH and LQKENI. Trimming removed 4 bases from V and 3 bases from J; junction bases left unmatched: 8. This CDR3 spans 15 amino acids. The CDR3 is CASSLTDRQYTEAFF. The DNA for the CDR3 is TGTGCCAGCTCACTAACGGACAGGCAATACACTGAAGCTTTCTTT.

The sample holds one count of this clone. V and J are TRBV30 and TRBJ2-3; D uncertain. The CDR3 contains 13 residues. The V end lost 5 bases, the J end lost 2 bases, and 11 bases lay between the germline ends. Germline-derived CDR1 and CDR2 are GTSNPN and SVGIG (reference sequence). This chain's CDR3 is CAWGLRITDTQYF. The DNA for the CDR3 is TGTGCCTGGGGCCTCCGTATCACAGATACGCAGTATTTT. The full variable domain, in which reference TRBV30 and TRBJ2-3 provide the parts outside the CDR3, is SQTIHQWPATLVQPVGSPLSLECTVEGTSNPNLYWYRQAAGRGLQLLFYSVGIGQISSEVPQNLSASRPQDRQFILSSKKLLLSDSGFYLCAWGLRITDTQYFGPGTRLTVL.

The chain uses TRBV30 and TRBJ2-1, with unresolved D. This CDR3 is 12 amino acids long. V was clipped by 4 bases and J by 2 bases, with 6 bases between them. Per the germline V gene, CDR1 is GTSNPN and CDR2 is SVGIG (reference sequence). Here the CDR3 DNA reads TGTGCCTGGAACCAGGCCTACAATGAGCAGTTCTTC. Encoded protein: CAWNQAYNEQFF.

The J gene is TRBJ2-5, the V gene TRBV12-3 or TRBV12-4; TRBD2 might be the D (5 bases). The CDR3 has 12 amino acids. V lost 6 bases and J lost 5, with 10 bases in between. In nucleotides, the CDR3 is TGTGCCAGCAGGGCCCCGGGGGAGACCCAGTACTTC. Residues: CASRAPGETQYF.

The rearrangement uses TRBV7-3 and TRBJ2-1; 10 bases are a match to TRBD2. Trimming at V came to 2 bases and at J to 6 bases, leaving 16 bases not matched to a gene. The CDR3 covers 19 residues. Germline values: CDR1 SGHTA, CDR2 FQGTGA. CDR3 sequence: CASSLLAGERGDGTNEQFF. CDR3 bases: TGTGCCAGCAGCTTACTAGCGGGAGAACGGGGCGACGGCACCAATGAGCAGTTCTTC.